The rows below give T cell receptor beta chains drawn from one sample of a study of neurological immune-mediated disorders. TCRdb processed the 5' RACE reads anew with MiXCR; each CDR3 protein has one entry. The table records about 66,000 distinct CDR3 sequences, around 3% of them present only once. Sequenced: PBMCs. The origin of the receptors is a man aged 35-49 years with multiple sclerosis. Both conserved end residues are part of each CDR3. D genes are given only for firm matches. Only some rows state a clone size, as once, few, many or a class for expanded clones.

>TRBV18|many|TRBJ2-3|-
CASSPGPEVTQYF
TGTGCCAGCTCACCTGGCCCCGAAGTTACGCAGTATTTT
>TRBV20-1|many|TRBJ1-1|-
CSATEGDTEAFF
TGCAGTGCTACCGAGGGGGACACTGAAGCTTTCTTT
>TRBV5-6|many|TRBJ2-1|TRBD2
CASTPRDYHNEQFF
TGTGCCAGCACTCCCAGGGACTACCACAATGAGCAGTTCTTC
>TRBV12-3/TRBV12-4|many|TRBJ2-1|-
CASSSFLGDEQFF
TGTGCCAGCAGTTCCTTCCTAGGCGATGAGCAGTTCTTC
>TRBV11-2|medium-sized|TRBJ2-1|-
CASSSPGFAYNEQFF
TGTGCCAGCAGCTCCCCGGGGTTCGCCTACAATGAGCAGTTCTTC
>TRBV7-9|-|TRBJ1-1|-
CASSLVSTEAFF
TGTGCCAGCAGCTTAGTTAGCACTGAAGCTTTCTTT
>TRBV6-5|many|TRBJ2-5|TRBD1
CASSELTGGDQETQYF
TGTGCCAGCAGTGAACTCACAGGGGGAGACCAAGAGACCCAGTACTTC
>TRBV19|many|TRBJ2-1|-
CASSIATSSYNEQFF
TGTGCCAGTAGTATTGCCACGAGCTCCTACAATGAGCAGTTCTTC
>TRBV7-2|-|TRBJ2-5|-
CASSRAQTEETQYF
TGTGCCAGCAGCCGTGCCCAAACTGAAGAGACCCAGTACTTC
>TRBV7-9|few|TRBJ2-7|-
CASSITGSFYEQYF
TGTGCCAGCAGCATCACCGGGAGCTTCTACGAGCAGTACTTC
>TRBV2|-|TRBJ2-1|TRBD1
CATSGTGGREQFF
TGTGCCACCTCCGGGACAGGGGGTCGGGAGCAGTTCTTC
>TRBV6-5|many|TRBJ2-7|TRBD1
CASSYSGQGAHEQYF
TGTGCCAGCAGTTACTCGGGACAGGGCGCCCACGAGCAGTACTTC
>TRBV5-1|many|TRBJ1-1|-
CASSLRPTLNTEAFF
TGCGCCAGCAGCTTGAGGCCGACTCTGAACACTGAAGCTTTCTTT